The 22 T cell receptor beta chains listed next were all sequenced from one sample in a study of T cell responses to AZD1222 COVID-19 vaccine. Here immunoSEQ multiplex PCR was the method, and the copy in TCRdb shows in-frame clones only, minus some. This table has roughly 150,000 clones, about 92% appearing once. The material was peripheral blood, obtained 28 days after the second AZD1222 dose. The receptors shown here come from an adult who received the AZD1222 COVID-19 vaccine.

This chain joins TRBV29-1 and TRBJ1-1, with TRBD1 as a possible D gene (5 bases). With 2 bases removed from V and 7 bases from J, the gap between germline ends came to 14 bases. Looked up from germline, CDR1 is SQVTM and CDR2 is ANQGSEA. The length of the CDR3 is 13 residues. In DNA, the CDR3 is TGCAGCGTTGAACTCCTCCTTAGGGGTGAAGCTTTCTTT. Translation: CSVELLLRGEAFF.

The J gene is TRBJ1-3, the V gene TRBV5-6; D unresolved. The CDR3 totals 16 residues. The germline V and J ends were trimmed by 1 base and 3 bases, with 14 bases remaining between them. CDR1 is SGHDT and CDR2 is YYEEEE in the germline V gene. The CDR3 nucleotides are TGTGCCAGCAGCTTGAACTCAGGTGATAATGGAAACACCATATATTTT. It is translated as CASSLNSGDNGNTIYF.

The chain has TRBV11-3 and TRBJ2-4, with 9 bases lining up with TRBD1. Germline V gene sequence: CDR1 SGHNT, CDR2 YENEEA. The V gene end was trimmed by 1 base and the J gene end by 9 bases; junction bases not matched to a gene: 4. This CDR3 contains 14 residues. CDR3 nucleotides: TGTGCCAGCAGCTTAGGACAGGGGGATTTCATTCAGTACTTC. This translates into CASSLGQGDFIQYF.

The chain links TRBV11-2 to TRBJ2-5; TRBD2 agrees at 11 bases. V was clipped by 5 bases and J by 4 bases; unmatched bases: 3. The CDR3 consists of 14 residues. Germline values: CDR1 SGHAT, CDR2 FQNNGV. This CDR3 is CASSRGLAGETQYF. The CDR3 DNA is TGTGCCAGCAGCCGAGGACTAGCGGGAGAGACCCAGTACTTC. Looking up the rest from reference TRBV11-2 and TRBJ2-5 gives the full variable domain: EAGVAQSPRYKIIEKRQSVAFWCNPISGHATLYWYQQILGQGPKLLIQFQNNGVVDDSQLPKDRFSAERLKGVDSTLKIQPAKLEDSAVYLCASSRGLAGETQYFGPGTRLLVL.

Concerning this clone: The same CDR3 arises from other DNA sequences in this sample as well. The chain combines TRBV7-9 with TRBJ1-5; D is unclear. Germline V gene sequence: CDR1 SEHNR, CDR2 FQNEAQ (reference sequence). The CDR3 runs to 13 residues. Trimming cost V 2 bases and J 2 bases, with 4 bases left between them. The CDR3 coding sequence is TGTGCCAGCAGCTTAAGTGGCAATCAGCCCCAGCATTTT. Protein product: CASSLSGNQPQHF.

The chain is built from TRBV7-9 and TRBJ1-4, with D possibly being TRBD1 (6 bases). The CDR3 extends over 17 amino acids. Germline V gene data show CDR1 as SEHNR and CDR2 as FQNEAQ (reference sequence). V lost 1 base and J 5 bases, leaving 17 bases between the germline ends. The CDR3 sequence is CASSLGGGAYFNEKLFF. The CDR3 DNA reads TGTGCCAGCAGCTTAGGTGGGGGCGCGTATTTCAATGAAAAACTGTTTTTT. Drawing the rest from reference TRBV7-9 and TRBJ1-4, the complete variable domain is DTGVSQNPRHKITKRGQNVTFRCDPISEHNRLYWYRQTLGQGPEFLTYFQNEAQLEKSRLLSDRFSAERPKGSFSTLEIQRTEQGDSAMYLCASSLGGGAYFNEKLFFGSGTQLSVL.

The chain recombines TRBV5-1 with TRBJ1-1; 7 positions agree with TRBD1. The CDR3 has 15 residues. Germline values: CDR1 SGHRS, CDR2 YFSETQ. Losses at the gene ends were 1 base for V and 4 bases for J; bases not matched to a gene: 7. The CDR3: CASSLLPAGGTEAFF. The CDR3 DNA sequence: TGCGCCAGCAGCTTGCTCCCGGCAGGGGGCACTGAAGCTTTCTTT.

The J gene is TRBJ2-3, the V gene TRBV7-2; TRBD2 matches 9 bases. Losses at the gene ends were 4 bases for V and 4 bases for J; bases not matched to a gene: 6. CDR1 and CDR2 from the germline V gene are SGHTA and FQGNSA. There are 15 residues in the CDR3. As DNA, the CDR3 is TGTGCCAGCAGCTATAGCGGGAGAGGCCCAGATACGCAGTATTTT. Amino acids: CASSYSGRGPDTQYF.

The J gene is TRBJ1-2, the V gene TRBV30; D may be TRBD1 (6 bases). V lost 3 bases and J lost 2, with 16 bases in between. There are 15 residues in the CDR3. CDR1 and CDR2 from the germline V gene are GTSNPN and SVGIG (reference sequence). CDR3 loop: CAWRKGVTVNYGYTF. CDR3 in DNA: TGTGCCTGGAGGAAGGGGGTAACAGTAAACTATGGCTACACCTTC. Looking up the rest from reference TRBV30 and TRBJ1-2 gives the full variable domain: SQTIHQWPATLVQPVGSPLSLECTVEGTSNPNLYWYRQAAGRGLQLLFYSVGIGQISSEVPQNLSASRPQDRQFILSSKKLLLSDSGFYLCAWRKGVTVNYGYTFGSGTRLTVV.

This sequence joins TRBV6-1 and TRBJ1-4; a weak D match, TRBD1 (5 bases). Germline-derived CDR1 and CDR2 are MNHNS and SASEGT. The CDR3 is made up of 16 amino acids. The V and J ends lost 3 bases and 8 bases respectively, with 19 bases between them. CDR3: CASSDMGGKLGEKLFF. The CDR3 DNA reads TGTGCCAGCAGTGATATGGGGGGGAAGCTCGGGGAAAAACTGTTTTTT.

CDR3 nucleotides: TGTGCCAGCAAGGAACAGGGTTACAATGAGCAGTTCTTC. Its translation is CASKEQGYNEQFF. This chain joins TRBV27 and TRBJ2-1; D may be TRBD1 (6 bases). The CDR3 covers 13 residues. Between the trimmed V and J ends, which lost 7 bases and 4 bases, there was a span of 11 bases. CDR1 is MNHEY, CDR2 SMNVEV, per germline (reference sequence).

V gene TRBV15 combines with J gene TRBJ2-7; D is ambiguous. The CDR3 length is 14 residues. V lost 5 bases, J lost 0 bases, and 11 bases lay in between. CDR1 LNHNV and CDR2 YYDKDF come from the germline V gene (reference sequence). The CDR3 loop is CATSEPRSSYEQYF. The DNA of the CDR3 is TGTGCCACCAGCGAGCCTAGGAGCTCCTACGAGCAGTACTTC.

This chain links TRBV19 with TRBJ2-3; no reliable D call. Germline V gene data show CDR1 as LNHDA and CDR2 as SQIVND (reference sequence). The germline V and J ends were trimmed by 3 bases and 4 bases, with 14 bases remaining between them. CDR3 size: 15 residues. The CDR3 here is CASSIWQDPADTQYF. CDR3 sequence (DNA): TGTGCCAGTAGTATCTGGCAGGACCCCGCAGATACGCAGTATTTT.

The chain links TRBV12-3 or TRBV12-4 to TRBJ1-1, with D tentatively TRBD1 (6 bases). The CDR3 contains 13 residues. V dropped 7 bases and J dropped 8 bases, with 17 bases sitting between them. CDR3 amino acids: CASMRRGQEEAFF. The CDR3 coding sequence is TGTGCCAGCATGCGACGGGGGCAGGAAGAAGCTTTCTTT.

This chain joins TRBV3-1 (or the pseudogene TRBV3-2) and TRBJ1-1, with 7 positions matching TRBD1. V dropped 3 bases and J dropped 4; count of bases not matched to a gene: 2. Germline values: CDR1 LGHDT, CDR2 YNNKEL (reference sequence). The length of the CDR3 is 13 residues. CDR3 region: CASSQTGRTEAFF. The CDR3 DNA is TGTGCCAGCAGCCAGACAGGGCGCACTGAAGCTTTCTTT.

The rearrangement joins TRBV7-2 to TRBJ1-6; possibly TRBD1 for D (6 bases). The V gene's germline CDR1 is SGHTA and CDR2 FQGNSA. Trimming pared 2 bases from V and 7 bases from J, leaving 18 bases between. The CDR3 length is 17 residues. The CDR3 sequence is CASSLNQLGGRNSPLHF. CDR3 nucleotides: TGTGCCAGCAGCTTAAACCAACTTGGGGGGCGAAATTCACCCCTCCACTTT.

The V and J genes are TRBV21-1 and TRBJ2-7; the table's D call, TRBD2, was not checked against the DNA. TRBV21-1 is an annotated pseudogene. CDR3 length: 13 residues. The CDR3 sequence: CASSKGLVYEQYF. CDR3 nucleotide sequence: TGTGCCAGCAGCAAGGGACTAGTCTACGAGCAGTACTTC.

The rearrangement uses TRBV19 and TRBJ2-1; 7 nucleotides align to TRBD2. The CDR3 extends over 16 amino acids. The ends lost 4 bases at V and 6 bases at J; junction bases unmatched: 12. Germline V lookup: CDR1 LNHDA, CDR2 SQIVND (reference sequence). CDR3 nucleotide sequence: TGTGCCAGTAGTAGGGTCAGGCAGCGGGGAAGCAATGAGCAGTTCTTC. Translation gives CASSRVRQRGSNEQFF.

The table lists this clone with a count of one. This CDR3 reads CASSTTLTSVEETQYF. The CDR3 coding sequence is TGTGCCAGTAGTACTACCCTGACTAGTGTAGAAGAGACCCAGTACTTC. The chain has TRBV19 and TRBJ2-5; D might be TRBD2 (6 bases). This CDR3 is 16 amino acids long. The germline V and J ends were trimmed by 4 bases and 3 bases, with 18 bases remaining between them. Germline CDR1 is LNHDA and CDR2 is SQIVND (reference sequence).

CDR3 nucleotide sequence: TGTGCCAGCAGCTTAGGTGGACTAGCGGGAGTAAGCGGGGAGCTGTTTTTT. This translates into CASSLGGLAGVSGELFF. The chain couples TRBV7-2 to TRBJ2-2; TRBD2 matches 13 bases. Losses at the gene ends were 1 base for V and 7 bases for J; bases not matched to a gene: 6. Germline lookup yields CDR1 SGHTA and CDR2 FQGNSA. This CDR3 has 17 residues.

The V gene is TRBV18, the J gene TRBJ1-1; D might be TRBD1 (5 bases). Trimming removed 3 bases at V and 3 bases at J, with 14 bases between. CDR1 KGHSH and CDR2 LQKENI come from the germline V gene. CDR3 length equals 15 residues. The CDR3 DNA follows: TGTGCCAGCTCACCCGGGAGGGGCGCGGACACTGAAGCTTTCTTT. Translated: CASSPGRGADTEAFF.

The rearrangement joins TRBV18 to TRBJ2-4, with 9 bases matching TRBD1. This CDR3 has 12 residues. Germline V gene lookup returns CDR1 KGHSH and CDR2 LQKENI. V shed 6 bases and J 8 bases; nucleotides not matched to a gene: 2. CDR3 DNA: TGTGCCAGCTCTAGACAGGGGGACATTCAGTACTTC. Protein product: CASSRQGDIQYF. Complete variable domain (other parts from reference TRBV18 and TRBJ2-4): NAGVMQNPRHLVRRRGQEARLRCSPMKGHSHVYWYRQLPEEGLKFMVYLQKENIIDESGMPKERFSAEFPKEGPSILRIQQVVRGDSAAYFCASSRQGDIQYFGAGTRLSVL.